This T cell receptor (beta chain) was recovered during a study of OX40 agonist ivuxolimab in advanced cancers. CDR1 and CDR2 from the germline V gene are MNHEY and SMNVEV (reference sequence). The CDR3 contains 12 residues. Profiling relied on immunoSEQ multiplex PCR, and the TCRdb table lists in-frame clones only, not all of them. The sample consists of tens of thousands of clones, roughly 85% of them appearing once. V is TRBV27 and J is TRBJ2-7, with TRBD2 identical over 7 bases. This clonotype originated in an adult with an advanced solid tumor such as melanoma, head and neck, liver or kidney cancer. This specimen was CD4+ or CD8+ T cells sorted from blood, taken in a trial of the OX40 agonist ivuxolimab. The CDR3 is CAAGESSYEQYF. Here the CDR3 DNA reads TGTGCTGCGGGGGAGAGCTCCTACGAGCAGTACTTC.